These 18 T cell receptor beta chains originate from one sample sequenced in a study of regulatory T cells in long-lasting Graves disease. Indicated time point: newly diagnosed GD, antithyroid drugs for less than 3 months. PBMC RNA was the source of the TCR library. Sequencing libraries for TCR beta were prepared with iRepertoire HTBI primers and Arm-PCR of CDR3 regions. TCRdb recomputed calls from the multiplex PCR reads with MiXCR, one row per CDR3 protein. Of about 400,000 distinct CDR3 sequences in the sample, about 15% are singletons; the top ten hold roughly 8%. The sample also formed part of further work on T cells in Graves' hyperthyroidism and ophthalmopathy.

Material: peripheral blood mononuclear cells (PBMCs), obtained at new diagnosis, from a patient treated with antithyroid drugs. The receptors were sampled from a woman aged 40 to 50 with Graves disease.

Regarding this clonotype: This may be a read error, as it is one base from a much larger clone. V usage is TRBV2 and J usage is TRBJ2-5; weak D call: TRBD2 (6 bases). V dropped 8 bases and J dropped 2 bases, with 12 bases sitting between them. Germline V gene data show CDR1 as SNHLY and CDR2 as FYNNEI. The CDR3 has 13 amino acids. CDR3 amino acids: CASRRGRQETQYF. DNA for the CDR3: TGTGCCAGCCGGCGGGGCCGACAAGAGACCCAGTACTTC. Supplemented by reference TRBV2 and TRBJ2-5, the full variable domain reads EPEVTQTPSHQVTQMGQEVILRCVPISNHLYFYWYRQILGQKVEFLVSFYNNEISEKSEIFDDQFSVERPDGSNFTLKIRSTKLEDSAMYFCASRRGRQETQYFGPGTRLLVL.

This clonotype was detected ten times or more. The V and J genes are TRBV9 and TRBJ2-5; D is unclear. This CDR3 has 12 residues. Germline V gene data show CDR1 as SGDLS and CDR2 as YYNGEE. Trimming cost V 0 bases and J 1 base, with 1 base left between them. In nucleotides, the CDR3 is TGTGCCAGCAGCGTAGGCCAAGAGACCCAGTACTTC. Translation: CASSVGQETQYF.

This clonotype was picked up many times. One end of the junction is discordant with germline, which a read error may explain. V is TRBV5-1 and J is TRBJ2-7; 7 bases are a match to TRBD1. The germline V gene has CDR1 SGHRS and CDR2 YFSETQ. The CDR3 totals 13 residues. This CDR3 is CASTRQGAYEQYF. The CDR3 nucleotides read TGTGCCAGCACCAGACAGGGAGCCTACGAGCAGTACTTC.

This clonotype was detected many times. The DNA for the CDR3 is TGTGCCAGCAGCCGCAATGCCCAGGGACAGGGTTTCGGCATTCAGTACTTC. It yields the protein CASSRNAQGQGFGIQYF. The V and J genes are TRBV11-3 and TRBJ2-4, with TRBD1 matching over 9 bases. Germline CDR1 SGHNT, CDR2 YENEEA. The V and J ends lost 5 bases and 9 bases, in that order; junction bases with no gene match: 17. This CDR3 is 17 amino acids long.

This clonotype was seen more than once but under ten times. The V call is TRBV4-3, the J call TRBJ2-7, with 11 nucleotides matching TRBD2. The length of the CDR3 is 15 residues. With V trimmed by 1 base and J by 4 bases, 3 bases remained unmatched. In germline, CDR1 is LGHNA, CDR2 YSLEER. CDR3 amino acids: CASSQGTSGLYEQYF. The DNA for the CDR3 is TGCGCCAGCAGCCAAGGGACTAGCGGGCTGTACGAGCAGTACTTC.

This clonotype has a count of ten or more. CDR3: CASSLTRDKYQPQHF. DNA of the CDR3: TGTGCCAGCAGTTTAACCCGGGACAAATATCAGCCCCAGCATTTT. This sequence joins TRBV12-3 or TRBV12-4 and TRBJ1-5; TRBD1 is a possible D gene (6 bases). The CDR3 totals 15 residues. The V end was cut by 2 bases, the J end by 5 bases, with 13 bases between.

Many counts were recorded for this clonotype. Its ends do not fully match the called genes, so a read error is possible. The chain employs TRBV27 and TRBJ2-1; TRBD2 agrees at 14 bases. The CDR3 runs to 15 residues. CDR1 and CDR2 from the germline V gene are MNHEY and SMNVEV (reference sequence). CDR3 nucleotides: TGCGCCAGCAGCCCCGGGACTAGCGGGAGCAATGAGCAGTTCTTC. Protein product: CASSPGTSGSNEQFF.

This clonotype appeared many times. The rearrangement joins TRBV12-3 or TRBV12-4 to TRBJ2-3; D unclear. The CDR3 is made up of 14 amino acids. Trimming removed 2 bases at V and 0 bases at J, with 6 bases between. The chain's CDR3 is CASSLSHSTDTQYF. The CDR3 DNA reads as TGTGCCAGCAGTTTAAGTCATAGCACAGATACGCAGTATTTT.

The CDR3 protein is CASSVGSGVGELFF. The CDR3 DNA is TGTGCCAGCAGCGTAGGTTCGGGGGTCGGGGAGCTGTTTTTT. The genes are TRBV9 and TRBJ2-2; possibly TRBD2 for D (6 bases). CDR1 is SGDLS, CDR2 YYNGEE, per germline. Trimming removed 0 bases from V and 7 bases from J, with 10 bases in between. This CDR3 has 14 residues.

The rearrangement links TRBV18 to TRBJ2-1; weak D call: TRBD1 (6 bases). V was clipped by 1 base and J by 3 bases, with 7 bases between them. Germline lookup yields CDR1 KGHSH and CDR2 LQKENI. CDR3 size: 14 residues. The CDR3 sequence is CASSPQGDYNEQFF. The CDR3 DNA is TGTGCCAGCTCACCACAGGGGGACTACAATGAGCAGTTCTTC.

This clonotype was observed a few times. The chain links TRBV7-2 to TRBJ2-7; TRBD1 matches at 9 bases. This CDR3 is built from 16 residues. After removal of 5 bases from V and 6 bases from J, the junction contained 14 bases not matched to a gene. Germline CDR1 and CDR2: SGHTA and FQGNSA. The CDR3 sequence: CASSLGTGIISREQYF. CDR3 DNA sequence: TGTGCCAGCAGCCTCGGGACAGGGATAATAAGTCGCGAGCAGTACTTC.

This clonotype was detected only a few times. The chain uses TRBV7-8 and TRBJ1-5; TRBD1 matches 7 bases. The J segment lost 3 bases and the V segment lost 1 base, leaving 3 bases of the junction unmatched. Germline CDR1 SGHVS, CDR2 FQNEAQ. The CDR3 spans 15 residues. In DNA form, the CDR3 reads TGTGCCAGCAGCTTAGGACAGGGTACCAATCAGCCCCAGCATTTT. This codes for CASSLGQGTNQPQHF.

The chain recombines TRBV20-1 with TRBJ1-4, with no clear D. The V end lost 0 bases, the J end lost 5 bases, and 13 bases lay between the germline ends. The CDR3 is made up of 15 amino acids. Per germline, CDR1 DFQATT and CDR2 SNEGSKA (reference sequence). CDR3 loop: CSARDELAGNEKLFF. The CDR3 coding sequence is TGCAGTGCTAGAGACGAATTGGCGGGAAATGAAAAACTGTTTTTT.

The chain carries TRBV28 and TRBJ2-7; 9 bases map to TRBD1. The CDR3 extends over 15 amino acids. Germline V gene sequence: CDR1 MDHEN, CDR2 SYDVKM. Unmatched junction bases numbered 9, after V lost 6 bases and J lost 3 bases. CDR3 nucleotides: TGTGCCAGCAGATTAACCGGGACAGGGAGCTACGAGCAGTACTTC. This sequence encodes CASRLTGTGSYEQYF.

This clonotype was picked up many times. The chain employs TRBV18 and TRBJ2-7; TRBD1 agrees at 10 bases. The germline gives CDR1 KGHSH, CDR2 LQKENI. The CDR3 runs to 15 residues. V lost 6 bases to trimming and J lost 0 bases; unmatched junction nucleotides: 5. CDR3 protein: CASSPGQGVSYEQYF. The CDR3 region has the DNA TGTGCCAGCTCGCCCGGACAGGGGGTCTCCTACGAGCAGTACTTC.

This clonotype has at least ten counts. The rearrangement joins TRBV12-3 or TRBV12-4 to TRBJ2-1; perhaps TRBD2 as D (6 bases). The ends were cut back, 4 bases at V and 5 bases at J, with 9 bases in the middle. The CDR3 sequence is 13 residues long. The CDR3 reads CASSSGLHNEQFF. CDR3 nucleotides: TGTGCCAGCAGTTCGGGACTTCACAATGAGCAGTTCTTC.

This clonotype was seen at least ten times. The chain recombines TRBV7-2 with TRBJ2-2; D perhaps matches TRBD1 (6 bases). Germline CDR1 is SGHTA and CDR2 is FQGNSA. The CDR3 has 15 amino acids. V was pared by 5 bases and J by 3 bases, with 13 bases between. This chain's CDR3 is CASSHGQGYTGELFF. The CDR3 nucleotides are TGTGCCAGCAGCCATGGGCAGGGGTACACCGGGGAGCTGTTTTTT.

This clonotype was seen at least ten times. The chain couples TRBV7-8 to TRBJ2-2; tentatively, D is TRBD2 (6 bases). The V gene lost 6 bases and the J gene lost 2 bases, with 13 bases spanning the gap. Germline CDR1 and CDR2: SGHVS and FQNEAQ. The CDR3 covers 15 residues. CDR3 nucleotides: TGTGCCAGCAGTAATAGCGGATTAAACACCGGGGAGCTGTTTTTT. This translates into CASSNSGLNTGELFF.